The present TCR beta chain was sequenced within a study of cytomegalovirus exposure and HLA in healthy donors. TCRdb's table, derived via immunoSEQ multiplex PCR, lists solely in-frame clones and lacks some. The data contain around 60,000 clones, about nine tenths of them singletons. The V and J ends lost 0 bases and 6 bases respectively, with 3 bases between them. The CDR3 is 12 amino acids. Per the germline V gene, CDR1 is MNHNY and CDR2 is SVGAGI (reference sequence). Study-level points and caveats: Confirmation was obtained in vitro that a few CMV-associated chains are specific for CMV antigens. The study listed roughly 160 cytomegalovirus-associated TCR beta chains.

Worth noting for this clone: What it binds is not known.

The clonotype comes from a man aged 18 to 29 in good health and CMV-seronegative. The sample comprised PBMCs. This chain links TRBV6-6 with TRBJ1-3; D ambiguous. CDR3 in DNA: TGTGCCAGCAGTTACTCTCAAAACACCATATATTTT. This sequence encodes CASSYSQNTIYF.